These 25 T cell receptor beta chains came from one sample sequenced in a study of cytomegalovirus exposure and HLA in healthy donors. PCR used 60 Vbeta primers and 13 Jbeta primers. Some clones are missing from TCRdb's copy, which holds only in-frame ones; the method was immunoSEQ multiplex PCR. This sample has 98,000 or so clones, with over 60% found just once. The sequencing sample was made of PBMCs. The receptors shown here come from a woman between 18 and 29 years old in good health and CMV-seropositive.

The chain employs TRBV2 and TRBJ2-7; D is undetermined. V was cut by 6 bases and J by 4 bases, with 16 bases left in between. The CDR3 is made up of 14 amino acids. Looked up from germline, CDR1 is SNHLY and CDR2 is FYNNEI. The CDR3 sequence is CASRPTPTSYEQYF. CDR3 nucleotides: TGTGCCAGCAGGCCGACACCTACCTCGTACGAGCAGTACTTC. Full variable domain (rest looked up from reference TRBV2 and TRBJ2-7): EPEVTQTPSHQVTQMGQEVILRCVPISNHLYFYWYRQILGQKVEFLVSFYNNEISEKSEIFDDQFSVERPDGSNFTLKIRSTKLEDSAMYFCASRPTPTSYEQYFGPGTRLTVT.

The V and J genes are TRBV27 and TRBJ1-5, with TRBD1 as a possible D gene (6 bases). V was pared by 5 bases and J by 3 bases, with 14 bases between. Germline CDR1 is MNHEY and CDR2 is SMNVEV (reference sequence). This CDR3 contains 15 residues. The CDR3 spells CASSLMGAVNQPQHF. The CDR3 DNA sequence: TGTGCCAGCAGTCTCATGGGGGCAGTCAATCAGCCCCAGCATTTT.

The gene calls are TRBV27 and TRBJ2-7; tentative D call: TRBD2 (6 bases). V lost 0 bases, J lost 3 bases, and 18 bases lay in between. Germline CDR1 and CDR2: MNHEY and SMNVEV (reference sequence). CDR3 length: 17 residues. The CDR3: CASSLSGGTPYHYEQYF. CDR3 nucleotide sequence: TGTGCCAGCAGTTTATCGGGGGGTACCCCCTACCACTACGAGCAGTACTTC.

This clone was found once. This chain joins TRBV7-6 and TRBJ2-3; possibly TRBD2 for D (5 bases). This CDR3 is built from 20 residues. Between the trimmed V and J ends, which lost 4 bases and 3 bases, there was a span of 29 bases. Germline CDR1 is SGHVS and CDR2 is FNYEAQ. CDR3 nucleotide sequence: TGTGCCAGCAGCTCCTTAGACCCCGGGTCGGATAGGAGGAAAACAGATACGCAGTATTTT. It translates to CASSSLDPGSDRRKTDTQYF.

Details on this clone: This sequence is one base from a far larger clone and is likely a read error. Other DNA variants within this sample encode the same CDR3. The chain is built from TRBV6-5 and TRBJ1-2; 9 bases are a match to TRBD1. V trimming: 8 bases; J trimming: 4 bases; junction bases outside the gene matches: 8. This CDR3 is 14 amino acids long. The V gene's germline CDR1 is MNHEY and CDR2 SVGAGI. DNA of the CDR3: TGTGCCAGCCTTCCGGGACAGGGACCCTATGGCTACACCTTC. Translating it yields CASLPGQGPYGYTF.

This chain uses TRBV6-6 with TRBJ1-2; D uncertain. CDR1 is MNHNY, CDR2 SVGAGI, per germline (reference sequence). The V end was cut by 6 bases, the J end by 4 bases, with 12 bases between. This CDR3 has 13 amino acids. For the CDR3, the DNA is TGTGCCAGCAGCGGAGCCGGCGCCTATGGCTACACCTTC. This codes for CASSGAGAYGYTF.

The chain joins TRBV14 to TRBJ1-1; possible D gene TRBD1, 6 bases. V shed 5 bases and J shed 1 base, with 8 bases lying between them. The germline V gene has CDR1 SGHDN and CDR2 FVKESK. This CDR3 contains 13 residues. The CDR3 nucleotides are TGTGCCAGCAGCATACAGGGGAACACTGAAGCTTTCTTT. It yields the protein CASSIQGNTEAFF.

The chain links TRBV7-8 to TRBJ2-7; TRBD2 matches 9 bases. Germline values: CDR1 SGHVS, CDR2 FQNEAQ. V was pared by 5 bases and J by 2 bases, with 13 bases of the junction left unmatched. The CDR3 extends over 17 amino acids. CDR3 protein: CASSQQGLLAGTYEQYF. DNA of the CDR3: TGTGCCAGCAGCCAACAGGGTTTGCTAGCGGGGACCTACGAGCAGTACTTC.

This sequence joins TRBV27 and TRBJ2-1; TRBD2 matches 12 bases. The V gene end was trimmed by 6 bases and the J gene end by 9 bases; junction bases not matched to a gene: 12. The CDR3 is 16 amino acids. CDR1 MNHEY and CDR2 SMNVEV come from the germline V gene (reference sequence). This CDR3 reads CASSRQVTSGSVEQFF. The DNA for the CDR3 is TGTGCCAGCAGCCGACAAGTGACTAGCGGGAGTGTTGAGCAGTTCTTC.

This chain joins TRBV5-4 and TRBJ2-3; 10 nucleotides match TRBD2. The CDR3 contains 16 residues. After removal of 4 bases from V and 4 bases from J, the junction contained 9 bases not matched to a gene. In germline, CDR1 is SGHNT, CDR2 YYREEE (reference sequence). This CDR3 reads CASSEMLAGVSDTQYF. DNA of the CDR3: TGTGCCAGCAGCGAAATGCTAGCGGGAGTTTCAGATACGCAGTATTTT.

V and J are TRBV21-1 and TRBJ1-5. TRBV21-1 is a recognized pseudogene. The CDR3 runs 15 residues. The CDR3 reads CASSCGGGGNQPQHF. CDR3 DNA sequence: TGTGCCAGCAGCTGCGGGGGAGGGGGAAATCAGCCCCAGCATTTT.

The rearrangement links TRBV25-1 to TRBJ2-5, with D possibly being TRBD2 (6 bases). This CDR3 spans 14 amino acids. The germline V gene encodes CDR1 MGHDK and CDR2 SYGVNS. V lost 7 bases and J lost 4, with 16 bases in between. CDR3 in DNA: TGTGCCAGCACCCTCCCAGGGACTCCAGAGACCCAGTACTTC. It encodes CASTLPGTPETQYF.

The V gene is TRBV10-1, the J gene TRBJ2-1; D perhaps matches TRBD2 (5 bases). Germline V CDR1 and CDR2: WNHNN, SYGVQD (reference sequence). The CDR3 has 15 amino acids. Between the trimmed V and J ends, which lost 8 bases and 0 bases, there was a span of 14 bases. CDR3 nucleotides: TGCGCCAGCTCCCCGGCTGCGGGCTCCTACAATGAGCAGTTCTTC. Protein product: CASSPAAGSYNEQFF.

In this sample, this clone turned up a few times. The chain uses TRBV6-1 and TRBJ1-5; D uncertain. The germline V gene encodes CDR1 MNHNS and CDR2 SASEGT. This CDR3 spans 12 amino acids. V lost 3 bases, J lost 6 bases, and 6 bases lay in between. In nucleotides, the CDR3 is TGTGCCAGCAGTGACTACGGTCAGCCCCAGCATTTT. Amino acid sequence: CASSDYGQPQHF.

This clone was detected only once. The V call is TRBV7-3, the J call TRBJ2-1, with D unresolved. The V end was cut by 2 bases, the J end by 5 bases, with 7 bases between. The length of the CDR3 is 13 residues. CDR1 is SGHTA and CDR2 is FQGTGA in the germline V gene. Here the CDR3 DNA reads TGTGCCAGCAGCTTAGGGCGCGACAATGAGCAGTTCTTC. Residues: CASSLGRDNEQFF. Together with reference TRBV7-3 and TRBJ2-1, the CDR3 gives the full variable domain: GAGVSQTPSNKVTEKGKYVELRCDPISGHTALYWYRQSLGQGPEFLIYFQGTGAADDSGLPNDRFFAVRPEGSVSTLKIQRTERGDSAVYLCASSLGRDNEQFFGPGTRLTVL.

CDR3 coding DNA: TGTGCCAGCAGCTTTGGGACTACGGGCCACGAGCAGTACTTC. Protein product: CASSFGTTGHEQYF. This chain uses TRBV7-9 with TRBJ2-7, with 7 bases aligning to TRBD2. Losses at the gene ends were 3 bases for V and 5 bases for J; bases not matched to a gene: 7. The CDR3 runs to 14 residues. The germline CDR1 and CDR2 sequences are SEHNR and FQNEAQ (reference sequence). Using reference TRBV7-9 and TRBJ2-7 for the parts outside the CDR3, the full variable domain is DTGVSQNPRHKITKRGQNVTFRCDPISEHNRLYWYRQTLGQGPEFLTYFQNEAQLEKSRLLSDRFSAERPKGSFSTLEIQRTEQGDSAMYLCASSFGTTGHEQYFGPGTRLTVT.

CDR3 amino acids: CASNPGTTYEQYF. CDR3 coding DNA: TGTGCCAGTAATCCCGGGACTACCTACGAGCAGTACTTC. The chain links TRBV28 to TRBJ2-7; 7 bases are shared with TRBD2. Germline-derived CDR1 and CDR2 are MDHEN and SYDVKM. The CDR3 spans 13 residues. Trimming cost V 9 bases and J 2 bases; bases outside gene matches: 7.

The chain couples TRBV5-6 to TRBJ2-7; D remains ambiguous. Per germline, CDR1 SGHDT and CDR2 YYEEEE. Trimming took 4 bases from V and 3 from J, leaving 17 bases between them. The CDR3 consists of 15 residues. The CDR3 DNA is TGTGCCAGCAGCAGCCCATTCTTCCGAGGCTACGAGCAGTACTTC. It encodes CASSSPFFRGYEQYF. The full variable domain, its missing parts supplied by reference TRBV5-6 and TRBJ2-7, is DAGVTQSPTHLIKTRGQQVTLRCSPKSGHDTVSWYQQALGQGPQFIFQYYEEEERQRGNFPDRFSGHQFPNYSSELNVNALLLGDSALYLCASSSPFFRGYEQYFGPGTRLTVT.

The CDR3 region has the DNA TGTGCCAGCAGTGTGACTAGCGGGCGGCCCTACGAGCAGTACTTC. Its protein product is CASSVTSGRPYEQYF. V gene TRBV28 combines with J gene TRBJ2-7; TRBD2 matches at 10 bases. Germline CDR1 is MDHEN and CDR2 is SYDVKM. This CDR3 has 15 residues. Unmatched junction bases numbered 6, after V lost 5 bases and J lost 2 bases.

This clone was detected a few times. V gene TRBV13 combines with J gene TRBJ2-7; TRBD2 matches at 9 bases. Germline-derived CDR1 and CDR2 are PRHDT and FYEKMQ (reference sequence). Trimming removed 2 bases from V and 5 bases from J; junction bases left unmatched: 16. The CDR3 loop spans 18 amino acids. CDR3 sequence reads: CASSLWGIGGRAPDEQYF. The DNA of the CDR3 is TGTGCCAGCAGCTTATGGGGGATAGGCGGGAGGGCTCCGGACGAGCAGTACTTC.

The rearrangement joins TRBV4-1 to TRBJ1-2; 7 positions agree with TRBD1. The trim removed 3 bases at V and 4 bases at J, leaving 5 bases unmatched. Looked up from germline, CDR1 is MGHRA and CDR2 is YSYEKL. The CDR3 is made up of 14 amino acids. The CDR3 protein is CASSQTGTAYGYTF. The CDR3 DNA reads TGCGCCAGCAGCCAGACTGGGACAGCCTATGGCTACACCTTC.

The rearrangement joins TRBV7-2 to TRBJ1-1; the D gene is possibly TRBD1 (6 bases). The CDR3 runs to 14 residues. Germline V gene data show CDR1 as SGHTA and CDR2 as FQGNSA. V dropped 2 bases and J dropped 1 base, with 8 bases sitting between them. In DNA, the CDR3 is TGTGCCAGCAGCTTATTAGGGGGGAACACTGAAGCTTTCTTT. Its translation: CASSLLGGNTEAFF.

The chain recombines TRBV14 with TRBJ2-7; perhaps TRBD1 as D (5 bases). The CDR3 sequence is 12 residues long. Trimming stripped 1 base from V and 10 bases from J, with 11 bases between. Germline V gene sequence: CDR1 SGHDN, CDR2 FVKESK. The CDR3: CASSQVGALQYF. The CDR3, as DNA: TGTGCCAGCAGCCAAGTTGGGGCGCTACAGTACTTC.

The chain joins TRBV29-1 to TRBJ2-1, with 8 bases that match TRBD2. Per germline, CDR1 SQVTM and CDR2 ANQGSEA. The length of the CDR3 is 16 residues. With 7 bases clipped from V and 2 bases from J, the junction kept 13 bases outside the gene matches. CDR3 DNA: TGCAGCGCCGCCCCCTCGAGCGGGAGTACCTACAATGAGCAGTTCTTC. Translated, it gives CSAAPSSGSTYNEQFF.

The chain couples TRBV7-9 to TRBJ2-7; tentatively, D is TRBD1 (6 bases). Trimming took 2 bases from V and 11 from J, leaving 10 bases between them. The CDR3 is 11 amino acids. Germline V lookup: CDR1 SEHNR, CDR2 FQNEAQ (reference sequence). CDR3 residues: CASSLHREKYF. The CDR3 DNA is TGTGCCAGCAGCTTACACAGGGAGAAGTACTTC.